This TCR beta chain was recovered during a study of shared clonotypes between healthy human individuals. Notes on the study in general: The naive CD4 repertoires of several donors were compared, and around 5% of clonotypes were shared.

V gave up 6 bases and J gave up 4 bases; unmatched junction bases: 1. The CDR3 sequence is 13 residues long. Germline assignment: CDR1 MNHNS and CDR2 SASEGT. Concerning this clone itself: Its antigen is as yet unknown.

Produced via immunoSEQ multiplex PCR; TCRdb's table is partial and in-frame only. The data contain some 1 million clones, approximately 76% of them singletons. The V call is TRBV6-1, the J call TRBJ1-4; 8 bases fit TRBD1. The sequenced sample was memory CD4+ T cells sorted from blood. Subset specified: CD45RA-negative fraction. This TCR was recovered from a man in his late teens or twenties in good health. The CDR3 loop is CASSRGLNEKLFF. CDR3 sequence (DNA): TGTGCCAGCAGCAGGGGGCTTAATGAAAAACTGTTTTTT.